This T cell receptor (beta chain) was recovered during a study of blood T cells in healthy people across ages (dated by TCRdb to between 2015 and 2016). Background on the whole study: Template switching captured roughly one uniquely barcoded TCR beta cDNA molecule per two T cells in model experiments. The study analyzed two additional independent replicas of 1 million unique cDNA reads from the same blood draw for two donors, one aged 18 to 30 and one aged 80 or older. The donors were split into four age groups: young (average 16 years), middle-aged (around 37), aged (62) and long-lived (82). To track age-related changes in TCR beta repertoire diversity, the study relied on deep sequencing normalized with unique cDNA molecular identifiers. To avoid experimental bias, donors of different ages were distributed randomly across sequencing lanes.

This clonotype has just a few counts. The specificity of this receptor is unknown. Base qualities are missing; no much larger clone stands one base away. Receptor libraries were prepared by 5' RACE. Sequencing was performed on an Illumina HiSeq 2500. A second about 7 to 11 cycle PCR used a sample-barcoded 5' primer and a J-beta primer mix. Each TCR beta cDNA molecule received a unique molecular identifier from a template-switch 5' adaptor carrying 12 random nucleotides. Each sample yielded at least 2.5 million CDR3-containing paired-end reads. The Mint cDNA synthesis kit, primed by a TRBC-specific oligonucleotide, was used to synthesize first-strand cDNA from all RNA. After uracil-DNA glycosylase treatment, a first 18-cycle PCR used universal primers M1SS and BC2_uni_R on all cDNA. On the study's bioinformatics: For normalization, 1 million high-quality reads were randomly selected from each sample, with every read carrying a distinct molecular identifier. Instead of being binned into consensus sequences, reads with shared molecular identifiers were discarded. MiTCR, with a Q25 quality threshold and the strictest error-elimination algorithm, was used for CDR3 identification, clonotype clustering and error correction. Lower-bound total TCR beta diversity was estimated with a nonparametric unseen species model using Euler transformation. TCRdb took the public reads, trimmed them with fastp at Q25, ran MiXCR for clone calling and kept in-frame beta chains. Every distinct CDR3 protein forms one entry, paired with its most common genes and DNA. The V and J calls come from TCRdb's annotation, not from the publication. This sample is represented by 600,000 to 650,000 distinct CDR3 sequences; 58% of them were singletons. The ten largest account for 30% to 45% of the sample.

Systemically healthy Caucasian individuals from Russia, 35 to 50 in total and aged about 6 to 95 years, were included as donors. Each donor gave 8 to 10 milliliters of peripheral blood, drawn into EDTA-treated Vacutainer tubes. Ficoll-Paque density-gradient centrifugation was used to isolate PBMCs, with at least 6.5 million obtained per sample. Trizol reagent was used to extract total RNA from the PBMCs, yielding at least 6 micrograms per sample. For every donor, an aliquot of PBMCs went through flow cytometry to measure the percentages of naive CD45RAhigh/CD27high T cells. There are 15 amino acids in the CDR3, from cysteine to phenylalanine inclusive. The kept DNA is CDR3 alone, 45 bases in frame from the first base. At the junction V is shortened by 1 base and J by 13 bases, with 18 bases in between. CDR1 SGHRS and CDR2 YFSETQ are derived from the germline V gene. The paper's findings and limits, for the study overall: As age increased, observed TCR beta diversity per million T cells dropped in a roughly linear way, and a significant reduction was already evident by age 40. Since profiling was done on bulk unsorted PBMCs, naive and antigen-experienced compartments could not be conclusively compared. The CMV infection status of donors was not known, potentially confounding age-related changes in expanded clonotypes. The percentage of naive T cells measured by flow cytometry correlated strongly with observed TCR beta diversity. Estimates of total diversity based on one million sequenced T cells were regarded as lower bounds and as underestimates. Compared with the aged group, the long-lived group had more naive CD4+ T cells, fewer expanded clones and increased TCR diversity, suggesting age selection.

The material sequenced was blood. The sequence joins TRBV5-1 to TRBJ1-6; TRBD1 is a possible D gene, resting on 5 matching bases. This receptor was taken from a man in his fifties or sixties in good health. The CDR3 region: CASSLRGQGSAPLHF. The sequenced DNA is TGCGCCAGCAGCTTGAGGGGTCAGGGATCTGCGCCCCTCCACTTT.